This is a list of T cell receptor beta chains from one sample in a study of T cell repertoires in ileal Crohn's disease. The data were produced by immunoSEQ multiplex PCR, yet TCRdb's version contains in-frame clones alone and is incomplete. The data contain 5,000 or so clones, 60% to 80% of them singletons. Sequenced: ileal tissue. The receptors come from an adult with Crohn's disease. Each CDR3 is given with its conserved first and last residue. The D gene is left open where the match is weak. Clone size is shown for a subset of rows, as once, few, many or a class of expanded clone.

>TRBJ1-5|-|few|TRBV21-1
TGTGCCAGCGCTGACACCCGCAATCAGCCCCAGCATTTT
CASADTRNQPQHF
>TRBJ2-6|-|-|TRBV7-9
TGTGCCAGCAGCTTCCGACACCCCTCTGGGGCCAACGTCCTGACTTTC
CASSFRHPSGANVLTF
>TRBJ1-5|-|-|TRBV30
TGTGCCTGGAGTGTACTCTCTCAGCCCCAGCATTTT
CAWSVLSQPQHF
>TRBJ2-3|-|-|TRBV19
TGTGCCAGTAGTATATGGCAGAGCACAGATACGCAGTATTTT
CASSIWQSTDTQYF
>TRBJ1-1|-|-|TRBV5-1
TGCGCCAGCAGCTCCGCCGGAGGGGCTTTCTTT
CASSSAGGAFF
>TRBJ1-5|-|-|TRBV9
TGTGCCAGCTCCTCCGAACAGAATCAGCCCCAGCATTTT
CASSSEQNQPQHF
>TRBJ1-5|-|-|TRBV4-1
TGCGCCAGCAGCCAGGGCAACCGGGAAAATCAGCCCCAGCATTTT
CASSQGNRENQPQHF
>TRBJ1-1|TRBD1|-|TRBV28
TGTGCCAGCAGATACGGGACAGCCGCTTTCTTT
CASRYGTAAFF
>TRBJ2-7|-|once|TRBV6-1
TGTGCCAGCAGTGAAGGACAGACCAGCTCCTACGAGCAGTACTTC
CASSEGQTSSYEQYF
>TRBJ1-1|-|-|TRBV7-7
TGTGCCACCCACATTAGAGGGTCCGCTCTCGTTTTAAACACTGAAGCTTTCTTT
CATHIRGSALVLNTEAFF
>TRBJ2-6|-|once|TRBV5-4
TGTGCCAGCAGCCCGAGACTCTCTGGGGCCAACGTCCTGACTTTC
CASSPRLSGANVLTF
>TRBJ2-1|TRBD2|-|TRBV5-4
TGTGCCAGCAGCTTGAGGACTAGCGGGGGGGCCATTGAGCAGTTCTTC
CASSLRTSGGAIEQFF
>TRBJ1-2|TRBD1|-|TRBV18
TGTGCCAGCTCACCCCGACAGGGGGTAGAGGGCTACACCTTC
CASSPRQGVEGYTF
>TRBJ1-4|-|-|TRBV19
TGTGCCAGTAGTATCTCGAGGGAAAAACTGTTTTTT
CASSISREKLFF
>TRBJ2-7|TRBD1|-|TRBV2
TGTGCCAGCAGTGGACAGGGTTACGAGCAGTACTTC
CASSGQGYEQYF
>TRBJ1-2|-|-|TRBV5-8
TGTGCCAGCAACTCCCGGGAGGGAAATAACTATGGCTACACCTTC
CASNSREGNNYGYTF
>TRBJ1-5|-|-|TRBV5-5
TGTGCCAGCAGCTTGGTCGGGGGGCAGCCCCAGCATTTT
CASSLVGGQPQHF
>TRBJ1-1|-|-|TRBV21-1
TGTGCCAGCAAAAGGGGGCGGAGGTCTACTGAAGCTTTCTTT
CASKRGRRSTEAFF
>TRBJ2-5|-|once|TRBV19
TGTGCCAGTAGTATAAGGGGCCAAGAGACCCAGTACTTC
CASSIRGQETQYF
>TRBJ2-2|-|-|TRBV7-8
TGTGCCAGCAGCCACCACAGGGACACCGGGGAGCTGTTTTTT
CASSHHRDTGELFF
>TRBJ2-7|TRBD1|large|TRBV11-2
TGTGCCAGCAGCTCGGGACAGCTCTACGAGCAGTACTTC
CASSSGQLYEQYF
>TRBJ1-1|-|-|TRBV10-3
TGTGCCATCAGCCCGTCGGGGGTGAACACTGAAGCTTTCTTT
CAISPSGVNTEAFF
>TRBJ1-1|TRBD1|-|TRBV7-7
TGTGCCAGCAGCGTAGACAGGGACACTGAAGCTTTCTTT
CASSVDRDTEAFF
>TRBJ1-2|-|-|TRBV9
TGTGCCAGCAGCGTAACAGTCAAGGCCTATGGCTACACCTTC
CASSVTVKAYGYTF
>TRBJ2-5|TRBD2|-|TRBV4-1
TGCGCCAGCAGCACTAGCGGGGGGGCCGGATGGGCAACAGAGACCCAGTACTTC
CASSTSGGAGWATETQYF